Included here is one T cell receptor beta chain sequence, with context. The primer mix had 60 Vbeta and 13 Jbeta primers. Only in-frame clones appear in the TCRdb table, and some are missing; sequencing was by immunoSEQ multiplex PCR. The specimen's table records 75,000 to 85,000 clones. This CDR3 has 17 amino acids. Trimming removed 3 bases at V and 3 bases at J, with 21 bases between. CDR1 KGHSH and CDR2 LQKENI come from the germline V gene. This sample is drawn from a study of cytomegalovirus exposure and HLA in healthy donors. The sequenced sample was PBMCs. This receptor was identified in a man between 45 and 60 years old in good health and CMV-seronegative. The V call is TRBV18, the J call TRBJ2-7, with a possible D match to TRBD2 (5 bases). CDR3 residues: CASSPSLGVGGNYEQYF. For the CDR3, the DNA is TGTGCCAGCTCACCGTCGTTAGGTGTTGGAGGAAACTACGAGCAGTACTTC.